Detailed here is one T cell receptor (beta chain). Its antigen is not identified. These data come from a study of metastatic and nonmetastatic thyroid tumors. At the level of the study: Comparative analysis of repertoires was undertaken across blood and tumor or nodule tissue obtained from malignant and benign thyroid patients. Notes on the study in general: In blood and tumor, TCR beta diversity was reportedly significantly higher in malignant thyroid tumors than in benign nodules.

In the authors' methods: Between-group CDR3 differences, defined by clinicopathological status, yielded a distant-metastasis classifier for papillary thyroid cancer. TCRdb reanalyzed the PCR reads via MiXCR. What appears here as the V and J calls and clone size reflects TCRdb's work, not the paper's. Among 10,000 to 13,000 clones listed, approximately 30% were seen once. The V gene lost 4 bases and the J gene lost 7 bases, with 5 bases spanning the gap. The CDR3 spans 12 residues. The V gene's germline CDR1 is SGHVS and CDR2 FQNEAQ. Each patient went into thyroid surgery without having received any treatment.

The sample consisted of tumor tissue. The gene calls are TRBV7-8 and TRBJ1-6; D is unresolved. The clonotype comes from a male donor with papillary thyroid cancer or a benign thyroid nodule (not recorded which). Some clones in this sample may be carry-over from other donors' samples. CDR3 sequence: CASSWYNSPLHF. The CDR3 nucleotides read TGTGCCAGCAGCTGGTACAATTCACCCCTCCACTTT.